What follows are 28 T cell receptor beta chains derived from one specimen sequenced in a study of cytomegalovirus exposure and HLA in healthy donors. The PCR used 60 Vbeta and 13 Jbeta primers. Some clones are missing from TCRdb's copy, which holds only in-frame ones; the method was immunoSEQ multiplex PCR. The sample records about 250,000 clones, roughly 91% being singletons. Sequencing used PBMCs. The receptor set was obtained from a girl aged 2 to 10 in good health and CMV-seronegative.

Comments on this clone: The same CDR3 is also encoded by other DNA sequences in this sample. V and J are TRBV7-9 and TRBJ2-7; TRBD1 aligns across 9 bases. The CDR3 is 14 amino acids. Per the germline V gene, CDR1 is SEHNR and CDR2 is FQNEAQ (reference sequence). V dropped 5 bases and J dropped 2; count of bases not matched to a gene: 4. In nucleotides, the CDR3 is TGTGCCAGCAGCCCGGGGACAGGGACCTACGAGCAGTACTTC. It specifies CASSPGTGTYEQYF.

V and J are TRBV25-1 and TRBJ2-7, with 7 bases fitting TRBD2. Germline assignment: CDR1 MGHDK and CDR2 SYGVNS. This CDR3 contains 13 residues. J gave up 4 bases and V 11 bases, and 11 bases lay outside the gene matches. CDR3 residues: CASPGEGSYEQYF. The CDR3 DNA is TGTGCCTCCCCCGGGGAGGGGTCGTACGAGCAGTACTTC.

The CDR3 sequence is CAWSVQAQETQYF. The CDR3 DNA reads as TGTGCCTGGAGTGTACAGGCCCAAGAGACCCAGTACTTC. V is TRBV30 and J is TRBJ2-5, with D possibly TRBD1 on 5 matching bases. This CDR3 contains 13 residues. Germline V gene lookup returns CDR1 GTSNPN and CDR2 SVGIG (reference sequence). With 0 bases removed from V and 1 base from J, the gap between germline ends came to 6 bases.

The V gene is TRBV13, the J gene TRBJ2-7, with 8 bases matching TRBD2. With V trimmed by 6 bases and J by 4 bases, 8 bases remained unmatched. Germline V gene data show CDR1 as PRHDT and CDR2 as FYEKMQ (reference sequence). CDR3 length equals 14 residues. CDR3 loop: CASRTRGGDYEQYF. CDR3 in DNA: TGTGCCAGCAGGACCCGGGGGGGGGATTACGAGCAGTACTTC. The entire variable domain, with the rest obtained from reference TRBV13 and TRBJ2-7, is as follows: AAGVIQSPRHLIKEKRETATLKCYPIPRHDTVYWYQQGPGQDPQFLISFYEKMQSDKGSIPDRFSAQQFSDYHSELNMSSLELGDSALYFCASRTRGGDYEQYFGPGTRLTVT.

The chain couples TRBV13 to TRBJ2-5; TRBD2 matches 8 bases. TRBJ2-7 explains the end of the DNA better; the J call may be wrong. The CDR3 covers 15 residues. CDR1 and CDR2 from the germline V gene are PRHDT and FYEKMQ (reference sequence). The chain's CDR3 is CASSLGAGGVYEQYF. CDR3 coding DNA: TGTGCCAGCTCCCTGGGGGCGGGGGGAGTCTACGAGCAGTACTTC.

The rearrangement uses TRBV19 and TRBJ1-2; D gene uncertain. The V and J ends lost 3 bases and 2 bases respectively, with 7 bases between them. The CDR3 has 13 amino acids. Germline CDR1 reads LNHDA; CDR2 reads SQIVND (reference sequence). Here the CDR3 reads CASSINTNYGYTF. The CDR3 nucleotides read TGTGCCAGTAGTATTAACACAAACTATGGCTACACCTTC.

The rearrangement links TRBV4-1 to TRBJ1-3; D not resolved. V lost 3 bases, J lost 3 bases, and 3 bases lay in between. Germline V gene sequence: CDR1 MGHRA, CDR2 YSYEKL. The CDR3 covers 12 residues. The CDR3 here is CASSHIGNTIYF. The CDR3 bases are TGCGCCAGCAGCCATATTGGAAACACCATATATTTT.

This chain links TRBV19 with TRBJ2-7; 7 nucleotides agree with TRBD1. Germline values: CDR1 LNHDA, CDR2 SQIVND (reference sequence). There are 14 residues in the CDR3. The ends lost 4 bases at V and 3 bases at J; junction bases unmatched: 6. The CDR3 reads CASSTETGIYEQYF. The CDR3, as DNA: TGTGCCAGTAGTACAGAGACAGGGATCTACGAGCAGTACTTC.

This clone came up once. CDR3 coding DNA: TGTGCCAGCGGACAGGGTAAACTGGAAGCTTTCTTT. It specifies CASGQGKLEAFF. The genes are TRBV27 and TRBJ1-1; 8 nucleotides match TRBD1. The V and J ends lost 8 bases and 8 bases, in that order; junction bases with no gene match: 7. The CDR3 has 12 residues. Per the germline V gene, CDR1 is MNHEY and CDR2 is SMNVEV (reference sequence).

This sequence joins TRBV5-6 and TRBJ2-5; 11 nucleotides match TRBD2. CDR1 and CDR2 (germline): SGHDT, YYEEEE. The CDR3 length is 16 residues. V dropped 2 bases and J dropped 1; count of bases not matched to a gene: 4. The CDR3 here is CASSLLAGESQETQYF. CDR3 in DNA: TGTGCCAGCAGCTTACTAGCGGGAGAAAGCCAAGAGACCCAGTACTTC.

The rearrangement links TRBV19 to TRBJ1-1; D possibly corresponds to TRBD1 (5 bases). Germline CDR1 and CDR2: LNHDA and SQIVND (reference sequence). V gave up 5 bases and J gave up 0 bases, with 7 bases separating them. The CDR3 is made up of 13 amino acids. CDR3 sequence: CASSQTVNTEAFF. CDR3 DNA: TGTGCCAGTAGTCAGACAGTGAACACTGAAGCTTTCTTT.

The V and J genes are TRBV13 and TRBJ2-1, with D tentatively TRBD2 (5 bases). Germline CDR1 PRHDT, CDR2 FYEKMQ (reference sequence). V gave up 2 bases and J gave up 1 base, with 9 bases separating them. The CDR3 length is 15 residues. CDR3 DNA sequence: TGTGCCAGCAGCTTAACTAGAACATCCTACAATGAGCAGTTCTTC. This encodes CASSLTRTSYNEQFF.

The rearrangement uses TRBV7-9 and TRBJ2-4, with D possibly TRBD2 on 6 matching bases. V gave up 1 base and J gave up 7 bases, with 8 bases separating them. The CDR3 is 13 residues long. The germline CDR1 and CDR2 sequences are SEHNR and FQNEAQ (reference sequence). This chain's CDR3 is CASSLGAGNIQYF. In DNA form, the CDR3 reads TGTGCCAGCAGCTTAGGTGCGGGGAACATTCAGTACTTC. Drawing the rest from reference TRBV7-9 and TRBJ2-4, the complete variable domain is DTGVSQNPRHKITKRGQNVTFRCDPISEHNRLYWYRQTLGQGPEFLTYFQNEAQLEKSRLLSDRFSAERPKGSFSTLEIQRTEQGDSAMYLCASSLGAGNIQYFGAGTRLSVL.

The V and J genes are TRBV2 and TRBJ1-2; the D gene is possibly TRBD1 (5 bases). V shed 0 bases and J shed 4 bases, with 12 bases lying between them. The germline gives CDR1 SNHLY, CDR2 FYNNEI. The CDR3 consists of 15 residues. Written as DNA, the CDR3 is TGTGCCAGCAGTGAAGCAGGATCGGACATCTATGGCTACACCTTC. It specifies CASSEAGSDIYGYTF.

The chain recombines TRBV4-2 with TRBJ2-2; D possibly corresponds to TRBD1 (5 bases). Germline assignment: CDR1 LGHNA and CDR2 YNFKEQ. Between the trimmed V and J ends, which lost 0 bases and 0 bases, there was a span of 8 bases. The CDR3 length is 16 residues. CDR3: CASSQDTGANTGELFF. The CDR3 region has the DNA TGTGCCAGCAGCCAAGATACAGGTGCGAACACCGGGGAGCTGTTTTTT.

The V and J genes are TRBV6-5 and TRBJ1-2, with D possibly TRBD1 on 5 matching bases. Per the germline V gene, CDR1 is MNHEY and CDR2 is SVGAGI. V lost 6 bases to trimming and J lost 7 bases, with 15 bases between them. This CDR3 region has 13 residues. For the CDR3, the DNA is TGTGCCAGCAGGACCGGAGGGGCAAGTGGCTACACCTTC. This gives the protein CASRTGGASGYTF.

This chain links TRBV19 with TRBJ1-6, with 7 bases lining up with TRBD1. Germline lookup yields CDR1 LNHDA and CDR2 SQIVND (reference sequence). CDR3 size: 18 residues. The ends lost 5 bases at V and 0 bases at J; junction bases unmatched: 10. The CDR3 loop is CASSFKGAPSSYNSPLHF. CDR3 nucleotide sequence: TGTGCCAGTAGTTTTAAGGGGGCGCCTAGCTCCTATAATTCACCCCTCCACTTT.

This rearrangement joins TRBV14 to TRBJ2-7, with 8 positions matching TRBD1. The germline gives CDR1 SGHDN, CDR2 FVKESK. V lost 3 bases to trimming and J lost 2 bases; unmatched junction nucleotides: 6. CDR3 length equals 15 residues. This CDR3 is CASSHLGQAAYEQYF. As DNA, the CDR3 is TGTGCCAGCAGCCACCTGGGACAGGCCGCCTACGAGCAGTACTTC.

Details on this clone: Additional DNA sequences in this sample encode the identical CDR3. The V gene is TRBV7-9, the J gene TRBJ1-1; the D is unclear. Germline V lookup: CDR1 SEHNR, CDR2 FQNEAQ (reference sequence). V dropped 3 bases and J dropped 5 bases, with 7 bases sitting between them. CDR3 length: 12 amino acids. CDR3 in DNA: TGTGCCAGCAGCTTCCCTCGTACTGAAGCTTTCTTT. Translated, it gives CASSFPRTEAFF.

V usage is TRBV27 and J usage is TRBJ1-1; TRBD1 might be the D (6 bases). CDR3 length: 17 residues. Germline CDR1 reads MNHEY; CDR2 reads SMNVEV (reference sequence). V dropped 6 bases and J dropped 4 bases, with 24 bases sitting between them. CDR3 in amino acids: CASSRAMGGRLTTEAFF. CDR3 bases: TGTGCCAGCAGCCGTGCCATGGGGGGGCGCTTGACCACTGAAGCTTTCTTT.

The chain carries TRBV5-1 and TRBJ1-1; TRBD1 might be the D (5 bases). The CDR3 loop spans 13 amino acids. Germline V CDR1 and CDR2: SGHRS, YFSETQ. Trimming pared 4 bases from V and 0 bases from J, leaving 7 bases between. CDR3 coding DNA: TGCGCCAGCAGCGGCAGGGTGAACACTGAAGCTTTCTTT. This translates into CASSGRVNTEAFF.

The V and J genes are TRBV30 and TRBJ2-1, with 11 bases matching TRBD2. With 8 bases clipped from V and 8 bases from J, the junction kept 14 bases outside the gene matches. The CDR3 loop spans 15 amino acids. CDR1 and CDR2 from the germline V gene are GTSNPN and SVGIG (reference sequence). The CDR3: CARRLAGGLNDEQFF. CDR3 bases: TGTGCCCGGCGCTTAGCGGGGGGGCTTAATGATGAGCAGTTCTTC.

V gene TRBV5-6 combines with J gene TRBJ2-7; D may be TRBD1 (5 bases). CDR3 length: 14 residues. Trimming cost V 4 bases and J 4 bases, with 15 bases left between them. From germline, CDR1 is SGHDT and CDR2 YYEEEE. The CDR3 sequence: CASSPGPDHYEQYF. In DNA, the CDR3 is TGTGCCAGCAGCCCAGGGCCGGACCATTACGAGCAGTACTTC.

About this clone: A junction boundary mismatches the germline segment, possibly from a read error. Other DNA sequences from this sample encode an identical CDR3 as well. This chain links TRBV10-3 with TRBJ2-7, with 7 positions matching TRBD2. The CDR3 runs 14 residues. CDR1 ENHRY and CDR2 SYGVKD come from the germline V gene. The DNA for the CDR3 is TGTGCCATCAGTCCGGGGGGTCCAGTCTACGAACAGTACTTC. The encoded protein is CAISPGGPVYEQYF.

The CDR3: CSVGRGLAERNEQFF. CDR3 DNA sequence: TGCAGCGTTGGGAGGGGTTTAGCGGAACGCAATGAGCAGTTCTTC. V and J are TRBV29-1 and TRBJ2-1; the D gene is possibly TRBD2 (6 bases). This CDR3 contains 15 residues. From germline, CDR1 is SQVTM and CDR2 ANQGSEA. V shed 4 bases and J shed 6 bases, with 19 bases lying between them.

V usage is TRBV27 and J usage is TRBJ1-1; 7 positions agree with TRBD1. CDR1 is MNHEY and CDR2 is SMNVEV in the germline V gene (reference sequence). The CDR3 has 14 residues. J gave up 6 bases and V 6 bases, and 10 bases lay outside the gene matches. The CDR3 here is CASSLDRVTPEAFF. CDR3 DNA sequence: TGTGCCAGCAGCCTAGACAGGGTTACTCCTGAAGCTTTCTTT.

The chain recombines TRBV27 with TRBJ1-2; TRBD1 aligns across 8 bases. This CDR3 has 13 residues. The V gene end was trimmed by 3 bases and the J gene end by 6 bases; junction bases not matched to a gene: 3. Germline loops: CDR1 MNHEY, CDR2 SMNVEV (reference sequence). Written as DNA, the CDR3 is TGTGCCAGCAGTTTCGGACAGGGCGATGGCTACACCTTC. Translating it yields CASSFGQGDGYTF.

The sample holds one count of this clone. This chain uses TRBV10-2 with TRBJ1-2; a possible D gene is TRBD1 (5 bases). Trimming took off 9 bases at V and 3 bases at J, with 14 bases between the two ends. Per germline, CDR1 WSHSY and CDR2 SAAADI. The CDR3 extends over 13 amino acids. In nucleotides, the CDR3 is TGCGCCAGTTGTTTCGACAGATACTATGGCTACACCTTC. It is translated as CASCFDRYYGYTF.